This T cell receptor beta chain was obtained from a study of molecular identifiers for immune sequencing clone quantification. Study observations and caveats: Barcode collisions between identical TCR molecules could shrink estimates of highly expanded clone sizes. In naive cells, under 1% of molecules belonged to clones above 20 RNA copies, against over 97% in effector cells.

TCRdb processed the PCR reads anew with MiXCR; each CDR3 protein has one entry. The data hold roughly 320,000 distinct CDR3 sequences, with about 21% observed a single time. V lost 0 bases and J 2 bases, leaving 5 bases between the germline ends. There are 14 residues in the CDR3. Per germline, CDR1 LGHNA and CDR2 YSLEER. This clonotype was counted many times. Its antigen is not identified. Sequencing was carried out using naive CD8+ T cells from blood, with Jurkat cell RNA spiked in. Subset indicated: FACS-sorted CD8+CD4-CCR7+CD45RA+ naive T cells. The receptor was derived from a human donor in good health. Some libraries in this study had Jurkat cell RNA spiked in. The chain carries TRBV4-3 and TRBJ1-5; D uncertain. CDR3 protein: CASSQDQGNQPQHF. DNA of the CDR3: TGCGCCAGCAGCCAAGATCAAGGCAATCAGCCCCAGCATTTT.